These T cell receptor beta chains were read from a single sample in a study of blood T cell repertoires in COVID-19. Assay: immunoSEQ multiplex PCR; the TCRdb copy retains only in-frame clones and omits some. The sample lists fewer than 200,000 clones; around four fifths were seen once. Sequenced: PBMCs or T cells enriched from blood (not recorded which). Receptors were obtained from a woman aged 50 to 60 who had recovered from COVID-19. CDR3s include the opening cysteine and the closing phenylalanine or tryptophan. D genes are given only for firm matches. Rows may omit the clone size; those that give it use once, few, many or a size class.

abundance | j_gene | d_gene | v_gene | CDR3aa | CDR3nt
- | TRBJ2-1 | TRBD2 | TRBV10-2 | CASSGRGLPGSGLGTSYNEQFF | TGCGCCAGCAGTGGGCGGGGCCTCCCGGGTAGCGGGCTCGGAACTTCCTACAATGAGCAGTTCTTC
- | TRBJ1-1 | TRBD1 | TRBV12-3/TRBV12-4 | CASTGQGYTEAFF | TGTGCCAGCACCGGACAGGGCTACACTGAAGCTTTCTTT
once | TRBJ2-2 | - | TRBV2 | CASKGVSNTGELFF | TGTGCCAGCAAAGGAGTCTCGAACACCGGGGAGCTGTTTTTT
- | TRBJ2-1 | TRBD2 | TRBV19 | CASSTTSGSRNEQFF | TGTGCCAGTAGTACGACTAGCGGGAGTAGGAATGAGCAGTTCTTC
- | TRBJ1-1 | - | TRBV28 | CASSLSRGRRTEAFF | TGTGCCAGCAGTTTATCTCGGGGTAGGAGGACTGAAGCTTTCTTT
- | TRBJ2-1 | TRBD2 | TRBV7-9 | CASSRNPGLAGGRGNEQFF | TGTGCCAGCAGCCGCAATCCGGGACTAGCGGGAGGTCGTGGGAATGAGCAGTTCTTC
- | TRBJ1-1 | - | TRBV6-5 | CASRGGSLSEAFF | TGTGCCAGCAGGGGGGGGTCTCTTTCTGAAGCTTTCTTT
- | TRBJ1-2 | - | TRBV19 | CASSIGLLYGYTF | TGTGCCAGTAGTATAGGCCTACTCTATGGCTACACCTTC
- | TRBJ1-2 | TRBD1 | TRBV24-1 | CATSPGTGAGYTF | TGTGCCACCAGTCCCGGGACAGGGGCTGGCTACACCTTC
- | TRBJ2-1 | - | TRBV25-1 | CASSELGGSYNEQFF | TGTGCCAGCAGTGAATTGGGGGGCTCCTACAATGAGCAGTTCTTC
once | TRBJ1-4 | - | TRBV11-2 | CASSLPATNEKLFF | TGTGCCAGCAGCCTACCTGCAACTAATGAAAAACTGTTTTTT
few | TRBJ1-2 | - | TRBV2 | CASSEDQGRYGYTF | TGTGCCAGCAGTGAGGACCAGGGGCGGTATGGCTACACCTTC
- | TRBJ1-2 | - | TRBV28 | CASSDRNYGYTF | TGTGCCAGCAGTGACAGGAACTATGGCTACACCTTC
- | TRBJ2-3 | TRBD2 | TRBV14 | CATRLAGAGDTQYF | TGTGCCACCCGACTAGCGGGGGCGGGAGATACGCAGTATTTT
- | TRBJ2-4 | TRBD2 | TRBV5-4 | CASSLSGRAKNIQYF | TGTGCCAGCAGCTTGAGCGGGAGAGCCAAAAACATTCAGTACTTC
- | TRBJ2-1 | - | TRBV7-8 | CVSFSAYNEQFF | TGTGTGAGCTTCTCTGCCTACAATGAGCAGTTCTTC
- | TRBJ2-5 | TRBD2 | TRBV5-1 | CASSLGRGGETQYF | TGCGCCAGCAGCTTGGGTCGCGGGGGTGAGACCCAGTACTTC
few | TRBJ1-2 | - | TRBV28 | CASSVSNQRGYTF | TGTGCCAGCAGCGTTTCGAACCAGCGGGGCTACACCTTC
- | TRBJ1-2 | TRBD1 | TRBV30 | CAWSLQGAHGYTF | TGTGCCTGGAGTTTACAGGGGGCCCATGGCTACACCTTC
- | TRBJ2-2 | - | TRBV10-3 | CAISELLAENTGELFF | TGTGCCATCAGTGAGTTACTAGCCGAGAACACCGGGGAGCTGTTTTTT
few | TRBJ1-2 | - | TRBV25-1 | CASRTANYGYTF | TGTGCCAGCAGGACAGCTAACTATGGCTACACCTTC
- | TRBJ2-2 | - | TRBV7-8 | CASSRADNGELFF | TGTGCCAGCAGCCGGGCGGACAACGGGGAGCTGTTTTTT
- | TRBJ1-3 | - | TRBV7-3 | CASSFFLPVVLGDGNTIYF | TGTGCCAGCAGCTTCTTTCTCCCGGTGGTTTTAGGAGACGGAAACACCATATATTTT
- | TRBJ2-1 | TRBD2 | TRBV9 | CASSGLHTSDEQFF | TGTGCCAGCAGCGGACTTCATACTAGCGATGAGCAGTTCTTC
- | TRBJ1-2 | TRBD1 | TRBV7-9 | CASSLTGGADGYTF | TGTGCCAGCAGCTTGACAGGGGGCGCGGATGGCTACACCTTC
few | TRBJ1-2 | TRBD1 | TRBV5-1 | CASSDYGQGVGYTF | TGCGCCAGCAGCGACTACGGACAGGGGGTCGGCTACACCTTC
- | TRBJ1-5 | TRBD1 | TRBV9 | CASSAGGGWDRQPQHF | TGTGCCAGCAGCGCCGGAGGGGGCTGGGACCGTCAGCCCCAGCATTTT
- | TRBJ1-5 | TRBD1 | TRBV30 | CAWNGQGSNHQPQHF | TGTGCCTGGAACGGACAGGGGAGTAACCATCAGCCCCAGCATTTT
- | TRBJ2-5 | - | TRBV7-3 | CASSLLRGKTQYF | TGTGCCAGCAGCCTCCTCAGGGGCAAGACCCAGTACTTC
- | TRBJ1-1 | - | TRBV6-5 | CASNGGRGAFF | TGTGCCAGCAACGGGGGGCGGGGAGCTTTCTTT
- | TRBJ2-4 | TRBD2 | TRBV15 | CATSNGLREGRDIQYF | TGTGCCACCAGCAACGGTTTGCGGGAGGGCCGGGACATTCAGTACTTC
- | TRBJ1-3 | - | TRBV27 | CASRGAGNTIYF | TGTGCCAGCAGGGGGGCGGGAAACACCATATATTTT
- | TRBJ2-2 | TRBD1 | TRBV19 | CASMGPWGRGQGTGELFF | TGTGCCAGTATGGGCCCTTGGGGAAGGGGGCAGGGCACCGGGGAGCTGTTTTTT
few | TRBJ2-3 | TRBD1 | TRBV5-1 | CASSLDGQGSDTQYF | TGCGCCAGCAGCTTGGATGGACAGGGGTCAGATACGCAGTATTTT
- | TRBJ2-5 | TRBD2 | TRBV7-9 | CASSLVTTGGTQYF | TGTGCCAGCAGCTTAGTTACAACGGGGGGGACCCAGTACTTC
once | TRBJ1-1 | TRBD1 | TRBV18 | CASSWDREAFF | TGTGCCAGCTCATGGGACAGGGAAGCTTTCTTT
- | TRBJ1-6 | TRBD1 | TRBV14 | CASSPYRTGDSPLHF | TGTGCCAGCAGCCCCTACCGGACAGGGGATTCACCCCTCCACTTT
- | TRBJ1-4 | - | TRBV28 | CASRPAGVFGEKLFF | TGTGCCAGCAGGCCAGCCGGGGTTTTCGGGGAAAAACTGTTTTTT
- | TRBJ2-1 | TRBD2 | TRBV27 | CASSLAGVYNEQFF | TGTGCCAGCAGTTTGGCGGGAGTCTACAATGAGCAGTTCTTC